This entry lists 25 T cell receptor beta chains sequenced from one sample in a study of T cell changes during pregnancy in multiple sclerosis. The data were produced by immunoSEQ multiplex PCR, yet TCRdb's version contains in-frame clones alone and is incomplete. Of tens of thousands of clones in the sample, about 94% were seen once. Material: CD4+ T cells from peripheral blood mononuclear cells, obtained before pregnancy. All receptors derive from a female donor with multiple sclerosis, enrolled in a pregnancy study.

The gene calls are TRBV2 and TRBJ2-1; 9 bases match TRBD2. The CDR3 contains 15 residues. Germline trimming cut 6 bases from V and 4 bases from J; bases unmatched to any gene: 7. Germline CDR1 reads SNHLY; CDR2 reads FYNNEI. Written as DNA, the CDR3 is TGTGCCAGCAGGCCAACTAGCGGGCGATACAATGAGCAGTTCTTC. This encodes CASRPTSGRYNEQFF.

The CDR3 here is CASSSGLASANEQFF. CDR3 DNA sequence: TGTGCCAGCAGTTCCGGACTAGCGAGCGCTAATGAGCAGTTCTTC. V and J are TRBV27 and TRBJ2-1; 9 nucleotides align to TRBD2. Germline V gene lookup returns CDR1 MNHEY and CDR2 SMNVEV (reference sequence). V was pared by 4 bases and J by 7 bases, with 8 bases of the junction left unmatched. The CDR3 length is 15 residues.

About this clone itself: The sample carries other DNA sequences with the same CDR3. This chain uses TRBV5-4 with TRBJ2-3; 8 positions agree with TRBD2. The CDR3 is 14 residues long. The J segment lost 4 bases and the V segment lost 7 bases, leaving 8 bases of the junction unmatched. The germline CDR1 and CDR2 sequences are SGHNT and YYREEE (reference sequence). The CDR3 DNA follows: TGTGCCAGCCATAACCGGGGGGGCGCAGATACGCAGTATTTT. This encodes CASHNRGGADTQYF.

J is TRBJ2-1 and V is TRBV5-1; the match to TRBD2 covers 9 bases. In germline, CDR1 is SGHRS, CDR2 YFSETQ. V was pared by 4 bases and J by 7 bases, with 3 bases of the junction left unmatched. The CDR3 sequence is 13 residues long. The CDR3 nucleotides are TGCGCCAGCAGCCTAGCGGGATTGAATGAGCAGTTCTTC. It translates to CASSLAGLNEQFF.

Only a few counts were recorded for this clone. The chain employs TRBV12-5 and TRBJ1-1, with D uncertain. The CDR3 extends over 15 amino acids. Germline CDR1 and CDR2: LGHNT and FRNRAP. Trimming cost V 1 base and J 2 bases, with 11 bases left between them. CDR3 in DNA: TGTGCTAGTGGTTTGGGGCTTGCGGGCAACACTGAAGCTTTCTTT. It is translated as CASGLGLAGNTEAFF.

This clone was picked up one time. The chain carries TRBV6-5 and TRBJ2-7, with 10 nucleotides matching TRBD1. The CDR3 length is 15 residues. V lost 6 bases, J lost 2 bases, and 7 bases stayed unmatched. Per germline, CDR1 MNHEY and CDR2 SVGAGI. CDR3 bases: TGTGCCAGCAGACAGGACAGGGGGAACACCTACGAGCAGTACTTC. The encoded protein is CASRQDRGNTYEQYF.

V and J are TRBV5-1 and TRBJ1-1; TRBD1 matches at 7 bases. The V gene's germline CDR1 is SGHRS and CDR2 YFSETQ. Unmatched junction bases numbered 12, after V lost 0 bases and J lost 1 base. The CDR3 spans 18 residues. CDR3 in DNA: TGCGCCAGCAGCTTGGAGCTACAGGGGCCTCCACCGAACACTGAAGCTTTCTTT. Amino acid sequence: CASSLELQGPPPNTEAFF.

This chain connects TRBV18 to TRBJ2-1, with 8 bases matching TRBD2. The CDR3 length is 17 residues. V gave up 3 bases and J gave up 0 bases; unmatched junction bases: 7. The germline CDR1 and CDR2 sequences are KGHSH and LQKENI. The CDR3 loop reads CASSPSAGGHSYNEQFF. The CDR3 region has the DNA TGTGCCAGCTCACCGTCGGCGGGAGGACACTCCTACAATGAGCAGTTCTTC.

This CDR3 reads CASSPHGTSGTYEQYF. The CDR3 DNA reads as TGTGCCAGCAGCCCTCACGGGACTAGCGGTACCTACGAGCAGTACTTC. The chain is built from TRBV28 and TRBJ2-7, with TRBD2 matching over 11 bases. This CDR3 is built from 16 residues. The trim removed 6 bases at V and 2 bases at J, leaving 9 bases unmatched. Germline assignment: CDR1 MDHEN and CDR2 SYDVKM.

The gene calls are TRBV27 and TRBJ2-6; 8 bases line up with TRBD1. Germline V gene lookup returns CDR1 MNHEY and CDR2 SMNVEV (reference sequence). The CDR3 runs to 20 residues. The V segment lost 3 bases and the J segment 0 bases; nucleotides outside the gene matches: 13. CDR3 coding DNA: TGTGCCAGCAGTTTCGGGGCAGGGGGCGTGATTGGCTCTGGGGCCAACGTCCTGACTTTC. It yields the protein CASSFGAGGVIGSGANVLTF.

The chain employs TRBV10-3 and TRBJ2-7; TRBD1 matches at 7 bases. V dropped 5 bases and J dropped 3; count of bases not matched to a gene: 1. CDR1 and CDR2 from the germline V gene are ENHRY and SYGVKD. This CDR3 region has 12 residues. The CDR3 bases are TGTGCCATCAGTAGGGACAGCTACGAGCAGTACTTC. Residues: CAISRDSYEQYF.

This chain joins TRBV19 and TRBJ2-1, with 10 bases identical to TRBD2. The CDR3 is 19 residues long. The V and J ends lost 7 bases and 0 bases, in that order; junction bases with no gene match: 15. CDR1 LNHDA and CDR2 SQIVND come from the germline V gene (reference sequence). This chain's CDR3 is CASTPWGLASLSSYNEQFF. CDR3 coding DNA: TGTGCCAGTACCCCCTGGGGACTAGCGTCTTTGAGCTCCTACAATGAGCAGTTCTTC.

V gene TRBV7-8 combines with J gene TRBJ2-7; the match to TRBD2 covers 8 bases. V shed 4 bases, J shed 6 bases, and the junction held 5 bases outside the gene matches. The CDR3 totals 13 residues. CDR1 is SGHVS, CDR2 FQNEAQ, per germline. The CDR3 here is CASSSRGGVEQYF. The CDR3 DNA sequence: TGTGCCAGCAGCTCCCGGGGGGGCGTCGAGCAGTACTTC.

CDR3 nucleotides: TGCAGCGCGAGGACTAGTCTCTCGAACACCGGGGAGCTGTTTTTT. This sequence encodes CSARTSLSNTGELFF. The chain employs TRBV29-1 and TRBJ2-2; 7 positions agree with TRBD2. Per germline, CDR1 SQVTM and CDR2 ANQGSEA. The CDR3 has 15 residues. The V and J ends lost 7 bases and 0 bases, in that order; junction bases with no gene match: 8.

V and J are TRBV27 and TRBJ2-1; TRBD1 is a possible D gene (5 bases). The CDR3 loop spans 17 amino acids. Trimming took off 2 bases at V and 3 bases at J, with 17 bases between the two ends. CDR1 MNHEY and CDR2 SMNVEV come from the germline V gene (reference sequence). The CDR3 sequence is CASSLRSRVTDYNEQFF. The CDR3 nucleotides are TGTGCCAGCAGTTTACGAAGCAGGGTGACCGACTACAATGAGCAGTTCTTC.

CDR3 bases: TGTGCCAGCAGTTGGGACAGGCTCCATTCAACTAATGAAAAACTGTTTTTT. This codes for CASSWDRLHSTNEKLFF. This sequence joins TRBV27 and TRBJ1-4, with 8 bases fitting TRBD1. J was trimmed by 0 bases and V by 4 bases; bases with no gene match: 7. The CDR3 is 17 residues long. CDR1 and CDR2 from the germline V gene are MNHEY and SMNVEV (reference sequence).

The rearrangement joins TRBV6-4 to TRBJ2-1; D ambiguous. The germline V and J ends were trimmed by 6 bases and 15 bases, with 18 bases remaining between them. The CDR3 contains 12 residues. Germline V lookup: CDR1 MRHNA, CDR2 SNTAGT. The CDR3 sequence is CASRPGTKARFF. The CDR3, as DNA: TGTGCCAGCAGGCCCGGAACCAAAGCTAGGTTCTTC.

The chain employs TRBV11-2 and TRBJ1-1, with a possible D match to TRBD1 (6 bases). The CDR3 covers 15 residues. From germline, CDR1 is SGHAT and CDR2 FQNNGV. Trimming took 2 bases from V and 6 from J, leaving 16 bases between them. The CDR3 sequence is CASSLRTGGGPEAFF. The CDR3 DNA reads TGTGCCAGCAGCTTACGGACCGGGGGGGGGCCTGAAGCTTTCTTT.

The chain links TRBV18 to TRBJ1-2; D is unclear. This CDR3 region has 14 residues. Between the trimmed V and J ends, which lost 2 bases and 0 bases, there was a span of 7 bases. Germline loops: CDR1 KGHSH, CDR2 LQKENI. CDR3 residues: CASSPETANYGYTF. CDR3 nucleotide sequence: TGTGCCAGCTCACCAGAAACAGCTAACTATGGCTACACCTTC.

The chain is built from TRBV4-2 and TRBJ1-5; 7 nucleotides line up with TRBD1. J gave up 3 bases and V 2 bases, and 4 bases lay outside the gene matches. Germline V gene data show CDR1 as LGHNA and CDR2 as YNFKEQ. This CDR3 spans 15 amino acids. CDR3 DNA sequence: TGTGCCAGCAGCCAAAGCCAGGGGGACAATCAGCCCCAGCATTTT. The encoded protein is CASSQSQGDNQPQHF.

The gene calls are TRBV5-6 and TRBJ2-7; 7 nucleotides match TRBD2. The ends lost 3 bases at V and 3 bases at J; junction bases unmatched: 6. Germline CDR1 reads SGHDT; CDR2 reads YYEEEE. This CDR3 has 14 amino acids. The CDR3 DNA reads as TGTGCCAGCAGCTGGGGTAGGACTAGCTACGAGCAGTACTTC. Its translation is CASSWGRTSYEQYF.

This clone showed up just once. The chain has TRBV5-5 and TRBJ2-3; 10 bases line up with TRBD1. Germline CDR1 is SGHKS and CDR2 is YYEKEE (reference sequence). This CDR3 spans 15 amino acids. Trimming at V came to 4 bases and at J to 7 bases, leaving 9 bases not matched to a gene. This CDR3 reads CASSPYGTGVNTQYF. DNA for the CDR3: TGTGCCAGCAGCCCGTACGGGACAGGGGTTAATACGCAGTATTTT.

The rearrangement uses TRBV6-5 and TRBJ2-1; D gene ambiguous. V was cut by 0 bases and J by 5 bases, with 11 bases left in between. This CDR3 has 15 residues. Germline V gives CDR1 MNHEY, CDR2 SVGAGI. CDR3 residues: CASSYSTVNNNEQFF. The CDR3 nucleotides read TGTGCCAGCAGTTACTCAACAGTCAACAACAATGAGCAGTTCTTC.

The chain recombines TRBV18 with TRBJ1-1, with TRBD1 matching over 9 bases. Germline V gene data show CDR1 as KGHSH and CDR2 as LQKENI. Losses at the gene ends were 3 bases for V and 5 bases for J; bases not matched to a gene: 7. The CDR3 has 15 amino acids. The CDR3 reads CASSPSKQGATEAFF. CDR3 sequence (DNA): TGTGCCAGCTCACCGTCCAAACAGGGGGCTACTGAAGCTTTCTTT. Drawing the rest from reference TRBV18 and TRBJ1-1, the complete variable domain is NAGVMQNPRHLVRRRGQEARLRCSPMKGHSHVYWYRQLPEEGLKFMVYLQKENIIDESGMPKERFSAEFPKEGPSILRIQQVVRGDSAAYFCASSPSKQGATEAFFGQGTRLTVV.

This clone was seen a few times. The J gene is TRBJ2-2, the V gene TRBV14, with D possibly being TRBD1 (5 bases). CDR1 SGHDN and CDR2 FVKESK come from the germline V gene. Between the trimmed V and J ends, which lost 11 bases and 4 bases, there was a span of 14 bases. CDR3 length: 13 amino acids. The CDR3 region is CASRVGGTGELFF. CDR3 nucleotide sequence: TGTGCCTCCAGGGTCGGTGGCACCGGGGAGCTGTTTTTT.